The 28 T cell receptor beta chains in this list originate from one sample, sequenced in a study of blood T cell repertoires in COVID-19 (TCRdb year 2020). The protocol used for the library was the immunoSEQ multiplex PCR assay. TCRdb limited this immuneACCESS table to in-frame rearrangements with V and J called. A share of clones is missing; checked studies link under half to unresolved V genes, and the rest is unexplained. The sample profile shows about 220,000 clones; 90% of them were found once. The top ten hold approximately 16% of the sample. Sample: PBMCs or T cells enriched from blood (not recorded which). Source of these receptors: a man in his thirties or forties who had been exposed to COVID-19.

The genes are TRBV27 and TRBJ1-2; a weak D match, TRBD1 (5 bases). This CDR3 spans 14 amino acids. Germline values: CDR1 MNHEY, CDR2 SMNVEV (reference sequence). V gave up 7 bases and J gave up 7 bases, with 19 bases separating them. CDR3 protein: CASNRSPGLSGYTF. DNA for the CDR3: TGTGCCAGCAACCGGTCCCCGGGACTTAGTGGCTACACCTTC.

CDR3 in amino acids: CASSLGLSKPEAFF. The CDR3 nucleotides read TGTGCCAGCAGCTTGGGATTGTCGAAGCCTGAAGCTTTCTTT. The chain joins TRBV5-6 to TRBJ1-1; D gene unclear. CDR1 is SGHDT, CDR2 YYEEEE, per germline. This CDR3 spans 14 amino acids. V was shortened by 0 bases and J by 6 bases, with 12 bases between the two germline ends. The full variable domain, its missing parts supplied by reference TRBV5-6 and TRBJ1-1, is DAGVTQSPTHLIKTRGQQVTLRCSPKSGHDTVSWYQQALGQGPQFIFQYYEEEERQRGNFPDRFSGHQFPNYSSELNVNALLLGDSALYLCASSLGLSKPEAFFGQGTRLTVV.

This clone appeared once. The gene calls are TRBV5-1 and TRBJ1-6, with no clear D. CDR1 and CDR2 from the germline V gene are SGHRS and YFSETQ. CDR3 length: 17 amino acids. V shed 1 base and J shed 0 bases, with 11 bases lying between them. The CDR3 spells CASSLTLVSSYNSPLHF. The CDR3 DNA reads as TGCGCCAGCAGCTTGACTCTTGTGAGCTCCTATAATTCACCCCTCCACTTT.

The gene calls are TRBV4-2 and TRBJ1-2; TRBD1 agrees at 10 bases. The CDR3 covers 12 residues. The J segment lost 5 bases and the V segment lost 11 bases, leaving 5 bases of the junction unmatched. CDR1 and CDR2 from the germline V gene are LGHNA and YNFKEQ. The CDR3 nucleotides are TGTGCCTCCCAGGACAGGGGGTATGGCTACACCTTC. This sequence encodes CASQDRGYGYTF.

This clone was observed a handful of times. This rearrangement joins TRBV4-2 to TRBJ1-2; D is unclear. Between the trimmed V and J ends, which lost 0 bases and 1 base, there was a span of 6 bases. This CDR3 is built from 14 residues. Germline CDR1 LGHNA, CDR2 YNFKEQ. The CDR3 DNA reads as TGTGCCAGCAGCCAAGATCGCGGTAACTATGGCTACACCTTC. Amino acids: CASSQDRGNYGYTF.

The chain uses TRBV2 and TRBJ2-1; 12 nucleotides agree with TRBD2. This CDR3 has 15 residues. V dropped 8 bases and J dropped 12; count of bases not matched to a gene: 14. Per the germline V gene, CDR1 is SNHLY and CDR2 is FYNNEI. The CDR3 DNA is TGTGCCAGCGCTAGCGGGGGGGTTAAGTCGAAAAGGCAGTTCTTC. It translates to CASASGGVKSKRQFF.

The CDR3 nucleotides read TGCGCCAGCAGCAAGACAGGGTTTCGGGACGAGCAGTACTTC. Encoded protein: CASSKTGFRDEQYF. J is TRBJ2-7 and V is TRBV5-1, with 7 bases identical to TRBD1. Unmatched junction bases numbered 9, after V lost 4 bases and J lost 5 bases. In germline, CDR1 is SGHRS, CDR2 YFSETQ. This CDR3 comprises 14 residues.

The chain recombines TRBV6-6 with TRBJ2-1; D possibly corresponds to TRBD2 (6 bases). The CDR3 has 16 amino acids. The germline gives CDR1 MNHNY, CDR2 SVGAGI (reference sequence). The V end was cut by 6 bases, the J end by 3 bases, with 18 bases between. CDR3 protein: CASRTTGGPHYNEQFF. The CDR3 nucleotides are TGTGCCAGCAGGACAACCGGGGGTCCACACTACAATGAGCAGTTCTTC.

The rearrangement uses TRBV5-1 and TRBJ2-7; perhaps TRBD2 as D (5 bases). Germline CDR1 SGHRS, CDR2 YFSETQ. The CDR3 extends over 15 amino acids. V shed 3 bases and J shed 1 base, with 14 bases lying between them. CDR3 nucleotide sequence: TGCGCCAGCAGCTACTGGGTGGAGGCGTCCTACGAGCAGTACTTC. This gives the protein CASSYWVEASYEQYF.

This chain uses TRBV2 with TRBJ2-1; 10 bases are a match to TRBD2. This CDR3 has 14 amino acids. The V gene end was trimmed by 2 bases and the J gene end by 13 bases; junction bases not matched to a gene: 8. Germline V gene data show CDR1 as SNHLY and CDR2 as FYNNEI. Here the CDR3 reads CASSELGTSDIQFF. The CDR3, as DNA: TGTGCCAGCAGTGAACTGGGGACTAGCGATATTCAGTTCTTC.

The rearrangement uses TRBV11-2 and TRBJ1-1; TRBD1 matches 7 bases. The length of the CDR3 is 12 residues. Germline values: CDR1 SGHAT, CDR2 FQNNGV. V shed 3 bases and J 7 bases; nucleotides not matched to a gene: 2. The CDR3: CASSLDRFEAFF. For the CDR3, the DNA is TGTGCCAGCAGCTTGGACAGGTTTGAAGCTTTCTTT. The entire variable domain, with the rest obtained from reference TRBV11-2 and TRBJ1-1, is as follows: EAGVAQSPRYKIIEKRQSVAFWCNPISGHATLYWYQQILGQGPKLLIQFQNNGVVDDSQLPKDRFSAERLKGVDSTLKIQPAKLEDSAVYLCASSLDRFEAFFGQGTRLTVV.

The chain uses TRBV19 and TRBJ2-1; the D is unclear. V was pared by 6 bases and J by 8 bases, with 8 bases between. The CDR3 extends over 11 amino acids. Germline loops: CDR1 LNHDA, CDR2 SQIVND (reference sequence). CDR3 region: CASSHFHEQFF. CDR3 DNA sequence: TGTGCCAGTAGCCACTTCCATGAGCAGTTCTTC.

The chain couples TRBV3-1 (or the pseudogene TRBV3-2) to TRBJ1-2, with D unclear. V was trimmed by 4 bases and J by 4 bases, leaving 19 bases between them. The CDR3 contains 16 residues. In germline, CDR1 is LGHDT, CDR2 YNNKEL (reference sequence). The CDR3 protein is CASSPVWAPDIYGYTF. CDR3 in DNA: TGTGCCAGCAGCCCTGTTTGGGCCCCGGATATCTATGGCTACACCTTC.

This clone was counted between two and nine times. V and J are TRBV4-1 and TRBJ1-2; TRBD1 aligns across 12 bases. Per germline, CDR1 MGHRA and CDR2 YSYEKL. V dropped 6 bases and J dropped 4; count of bases not matched to a gene: 12. The CDR3 has 17 amino acids. The CDR3 DNA reads TGCGCCAGCAGGGGACAGGGGGCGCAACGACGCGGCTATGGCTACACCTTC. Its protein product is CASRGQGAQRRGYGYTF.

This chain links TRBV2 with TRBJ1-5; no reliable D call. This CDR3 is 15 amino acids long. Germline V gene data show CDR1 as SNHLY and CDR2 as FYNNEI. Trimming took 2 bases from V and 6 from J, leaving 14 bases between them. The CDR3 region is CASSEMIGRGQPQHF. CDR3 bases: TGTGCCAGCAGTGAAATGATTGGCCGGGGTCAGCCCCAGCATTTT.

The rearrangement links TRBV15 to TRBJ1-4; no firm D call. Trimming left V 0 bases short and J 8 bases short, with 31 bases between. The CDR3 is made up of 21 amino acids. CDR1 and CDR2 from the germline V gene are LNHNV and YYDKDF (reference sequence). Here the CDR3 reads CATSREGEASGTSGTGEKLFF. As DNA, the CDR3 is TGTGCCACCAGCAGAGAGGGAGAGGCGTCGGGCACATCAGGTACGGGCGAAAAACTGTTTTTT.

V is TRBV29-1 and J is TRBJ2-2; D not resolved. CDR1 is SQVTM and CDR2 is ANQGSEA in the germline V gene. The CDR3 sequence is 13 residues long. The V and J ends lost 7 bases and 0 bases respectively, with 9 bases between them. The CDR3 region is CSGRLANTGELFF. CDR3 bases: TGCAGCGGACGCCTAGCGAACACCGGGGAGCTGTTTTTT.

The DNA for the CDR3 is TGTGCCAGCAGCTTAGCGCTGACTCCTGAATATGGCTACACCTTC. Encoded protein: CASSLALTPEYGYTF. The chain recombines TRBV7-2 with TRBJ1-2, with unresolved D. There are 15 residues in the CDR3. The V end lost 0 bases, the J end lost 5 bases, and 13 bases lay between the germline ends. The germline CDR1 and CDR2 sequences are SGHTA and FQGNSA.

The rearrangement links TRBV7-2 to TRBJ2-3, with D perhaps TRBD1 (5 bases). V was shortened by 0 bases and J by 0 bases, with 7 bases between the two germline ends. CDR1 SGHTA and CDR2 FQGNSA come from the germline V gene. The CDR3 extends over 15 amino acids. The CDR3 spells CASSLAGRSTDTQYF. The CDR3 bases are TGTGCCAGCAGCTTAGCGGGGCGGAGCACAGATACGCAGTATTTT.

V is TRBV15 and J is TRBJ1-3, with TRBD1 as a possible D gene (5 bases). Germline V gene lookup returns CDR1 LNHNV and CDR2 YYDKDF (reference sequence). Deletions cut 0 bases from V and 1 base from J, with 10 bases between. The CDR3 covers 16 residues. CDR3 DNA: TGTGCCACCAGCAGAGATTTGGGGCATTCTGGAAACACCATATATTTT. This translates into CATSRDLGHSGNTIYF.

This clone was found a few times. This rearrangement joins TRBV5-4 to TRBJ2-7; TRBD2 aligns across 12 bases. Germline V gene sequence: CDR1 SGHNT, CDR2 YYREEE (reference sequence). The CDR3 contains 16 residues. With V trimmed by 4 bases and J by 0 bases, 5 bases remained unmatched. CDR3 region: CASSTRTSGASYEQYF. CDR3 nucleotide sequence: TGTGCCAGCAGCACCAGGACTAGCGGGGCCTCCTACGAGCAGTACTTC.

The rearrangement joins TRBV29-1 to TRBJ2-2; weak D call: TRBD1 (7 bases). The CDR3 has 15 residues. Germline V gene lookup returns CDR1 SQVTM and CDR2 ANQGSEA. The ends were cut back, 6 bases at V and 3 bases at J, with 17 bases in the middle. The CDR3 DNA is TGCAGCGTACCAGGAGGGACAGCTTACACCGGGGAGCTGTTTTTT. It yields the protein CSVPGGTAYTGELFF.

This clone was detected once. Written as DNA, the CDR3 is TGTGCCAGCAGCCAAGCCCTAGCGGTCCGGACGGCCCAGTACTTC. The encoded protein is CASSQALAVRTAQYF. The chain links TRBV14 to TRBJ2-5, with 7 bases that match TRBD2. The CDR3 covers 15 residues. Looked up from germline, CDR1 is SGHDN and CDR2 is FVKESK. Trimming at V came to 1 base and at J to 9 bases, leaving 11 bases not matched to a gene.

V gene TRBV4-1 combines with J gene TRBJ1-4, with D unresolved. Germline CDR1 MGHRA, CDR2 YSYEKL. Trimming removed 0 bases from V and 5 bases from J, with 10 bases in between. CDR3 size: 15 residues. CDR3 coding DNA: TGCGCCAGCAGCCAAGATCCGGGTCCCAATGAAAAACTGTTTTTT. This codes for CASSQDPGPNEKLFF.

This clone appeared a single time. The chain combines TRBV5-4 with TRBJ1-2, with D possibly matching TRBD1 (5 bases). CDR3 size: 14 residues. The V and J ends lost 4 bases and 7 bases respectively, with 17 bases between them. Germline V gene lookup returns CDR1 SGHNT and CDR2 YYREEE (reference sequence). The CDR3 loop reads CASSERSRGGGYTF. In DNA, the CDR3 is TGTGCCAGCAGCGAAAGATCACGCGGGGGTGGCTACACCTTC. Filled out from reference TRBV5-4 and TRBJ1-2, the complete variable domain reads ETGVTQSPTHLIKTRGQQVTLRCSSQSGHNTVSWYQQALGQGPQFIFQYYREEENGRGNFPPRFSGLQFPNYSSELNVNALELDDSALYLCASSERSRGGGYTFGSGTRLTVV.

This chain connects TRBV3-1 (or the pseudogene TRBV3-2) to TRBJ2-5, with TRBD2 matching 12 bases. The CDR3 has 17 amino acids. From germline, CDR1 is LGHDT and CDR2 YNNKEL (reference sequence). V was clipped by 3 bases and J by 2 bases; unmatched bases: 7. CDR3 bases: TGTGCCAGCAGCCATCTAGCGGGGGGGCGCTCTCAAGAGACCCAGTACTTC. Amino acids: CASSHLAGGRSQETQYF.

The V call is TRBV6-5, the J call TRBJ1-2, with D possibly matching TRBD1 (5 bases). The germline V gene has CDR1 MNHEY and CDR2 SVGAGI. V was trimmed by 8 bases and J by 4 bases, leaving 17 bases between them. CDR3 length equals 14 residues. Here the CDR3 reads CASRPTVRGYGYTF. For the CDR3, the DNA is TGTGCCAGCCGACCGACAGTGCGGGGCTATGGCTACACCTTC.

The V and J genes are TRBV7-9 and TRBJ2-1, with 9 bases identical to TRBD2. The germline CDR1 and CDR2 sequences are SEHNR and FQNEAQ (reference sequence). This CDR3 region has 15 residues. V gave up 2 bases and J gave up 4 bases; unmatched junction bases: 3. The CDR3 region is CASSLFTSGYNEQFF. The CDR3 bases are TGTGCCAGCAGCTTATTTACTAGCGGGTACAATGAGCAGTTCTTC. Full variable domain (missing parts from reference TRBV7-9 and TRBJ2-1): DTGVSQNPRHKITKRGQNVTFRCDPISEHNRLYWYRQTLGQGPEFLTYFQNEAQLEKSRLLSDRFSAERPKGSFSTLEIQRTEQGDSAMYLCASSLFTSGYNEQFFGPGTRLTVL.